The entry below gives a single T cell receptor (beta chain) sequence along with its context. This clone has just a few counts. Its antigen is not yet known. Base qualities are not provided; no much larger clone lies one nucleotide away. This specimen belongs to a study of technical replicates of blood from a few donors (dated by TCRdb to 2016 to 2017). The trim is 6 bases for V and 1 base for J, with a gap of 6 bases between the germline ends. The cysteine opens and the phenylalanine closes a CDR3 of 11 amino acids. The read is trimmed to its CDR3 DNA, 33 bases read in frame from base 1. CDR1 GTSNPN and CDR2 SVGIG are derived from the germline V gene (reference sequence). Library generation was performed with the immunoSEQ multiplex PCR assay. The table comes from immuneACCESS by way of TCRdb, which keeps in-frame sequences with V and J called. Part of the clones is missing from these tables; in studies checked, under half for an unresolved V gene and the rest for unknown reasons. This sample is represented by tens of thousands of clones; more than 80% of them were singletons. The leading ten clones occupy roughly 3.9% of the sample.

The material sequenced was PBMCs. Recombination connected TRBV30 to TRBJ1-1, with an unclear D gene assignment. This clonotype was obtained from a human donor in good health. Some clones in this sample may be carry-over from other donors' samples. Read as DNA, the sequence is TGTGCCTGCCTATGGAACACTGAAGCTTTCTTT. This sequence encodes CACLWNTEAFF.